Following are 15 T cell receptor beta chains from one sample sequenced in a study of blood T cell repertoires in COVID-19. Profiled with immunoSEQ multiplex PCR; TCRdb holds only in-frame clones, not every one. This table holds fewer than 250,000 clones, approximately 91% found once. Sequencing input: peripheral blood. These receptors were obtained from a man aged 25 to 40 with acute or convalescent COVID-19.

The chain employs TRBV9 and TRBJ2-1; D gene unclear. The V gene's germline CDR1 is SGDLS and CDR2 YYNGEE. The CDR3 totals 13 residues. Between the trimmed V and J ends, which lost 7 bases and 9 bases, there was a span of 17 bases. The CDR3 coding sequence is TGTGCCAGCCGGAGAGGCCACGTTGGTGAGCAGTTCTTC. It yields the protein CASRRGHVGEQFF.

The rearrangement joins TRBV6-1 to TRBJ1-2; 7 bases agree with TRBD1. CDR1 MNHNS and CDR2 SASEGT come from the germline V gene. This CDR3 spans 15 amino acids. V was pared by 2 bases and J by 4 bases, with 7 bases of the junction left unmatched. CDR3 DNA sequence: TGTGCCAGCAGTGAAAGCCCTGACAGGGCCTATGGCTACACCTTC. Encoded protein: CASSESPDRAYGYTF.

The chain joins TRBV6-5 to TRBJ2-3, with 9 nucleotides matching TRBD1. This CDR3 is 14 amino acids long. Trimming removed 2 bases from V and 10 bases from J; junction bases left unmatched: 7. In germline, CDR1 is MNHEY, CDR2 SVGAGI. In nucleotides, the CDR3 is TGTGCCAGCAGTTACCTTGGACAGGGGAGAGCGCAGTATTTT. Translating gives CASSYLGQGRAQYF.

The chain uses TRBV3-1 (or the pseudogene TRBV3-2) and TRBJ1-1, with D perhaps TRBD1 (6 bases). The CDR3 has 14 residues. The V end lost 4 bases, the J end lost 5 bases, and 14 bases lay between the germline ends. In germline, CDR1 is LGHDT, CDR2 YNNKEL (reference sequence). The CDR3 DNA reads as TGTGCCAGCAGCCGGGGGCAGGCGAATACTGAAGCTTTCTTT. This encodes CASSRGQANTEAFF.

The CDR3 nucleotides read TGTGCCAGCAATTGGAGGGTGACTACAGATACGCAGTATTTT. Residues: CASNWRVTTDTQYF. The chain combines TRBV2 with TRBJ2-3; possibly TRBD2 for D (6 bases). The CDR3 totals 14 residues. The germline V gene encodes CDR1 SNHLY and CDR2 FYNNEI. V lost 7 bases and J 3 bases, leaving 14 bases between the germline ends.

This chain joins TRBV5-5 and TRBJ1-1, with 9 positions matching TRBD1. V shed 2 bases and J 9 bases; nucleotides not matched to a gene: 5. Germline V gene sequence: CDR1 SGHKS, CDR2 YYEKEE (reference sequence). This CDR3 has 13 residues. CDR3 sequence (DNA): TGTGCCAGCAGCTTTGAGGGACAGGGTCAAGCTTTCTTT. Its protein is CASSFEGQGQAFF.

The rearrangement joins TRBV9 to TRBJ1-6; TRBD1 matches 11 bases. CDR3 length equals 16 residues. With 3 bases clipped from V and 7 bases from J, the junction kept 6 bases outside the gene matches. CDR1 is SGDLS, CDR2 YYNGEE, per germline. CDR3 protein: CASSAVRDRGNSPLHF. DNA for the CDR3: TGTGCCAGCAGCGCCGTAAGGGACAGGGGGAATTCACCCCTCCACTTT.

This chain links TRBV28 with TRBJ1-6; no definite D call. CDR3 length equals 19 residues. CDR1 is MDHEN, CDR2 SYDVKM, per germline. The V gene lost 1 base and the J gene lost 3 bases, with 19 bases spanning the gap. In DNA form, the CDR3 reads TGTGCCAGCAGTTTATTGAGGCGACTAAGTCCATTCTATAATTCACCCCTCCACTTT. Its translation is CASSLLRRLSPFYNSPLHF.

The chain links TRBV5-1 to TRBJ1-1; a weak D match, TRBD1 (6 bases). Germline V gene data show CDR1 as SGHRS and CDR2 as YFSETQ. The V end was cut by 5 bases, the J end by 5 bases, with 7 bases between. This CDR3 is 11 amino acids long. CDR3 nucleotide sequence: TGCGCCAGCAGACAGGGAACTGAAGCTTTCTTT. Its protein product is CASRQGTEAFF.

A single count supports this clone. This chain connects TRBV7-6 to TRBJ1-5; no firm D call. V was clipped by 1 base and J by 5 bases, with 6 bases between them. Germline CDR1 and CDR2: SGHVS and FNYEAQ. This CDR3 region has 13 residues. Here the CDR3 reads CASSLVVDQPQHF. The CDR3 DNA reads TGTGCCAGCAGCTTAGTTGTCGATCAGCCCCAGCATTTT.

The gene calls are TRBV28 and TRBJ1-6; TRBD1 matches 8 bases. The germline gives CDR1 MDHEN, CDR2 SYDVKM. The V and J ends lost 4 bases and 7 bases, in that order; junction bases with no gene match: 15. The CDR3 is 18 residues long. CDR3 region: CASSSRPAGGRWNSPLHF. The CDR3 DNA sequence: TGTGCCAGCAGTTCCCGACCCGCAGGGGGCAGGTGGAATTCACCCCTCCACTTT.

V and J are TRBV7-8 and TRBJ2-7; 9 bases are shared with TRBD1. There are 19 residues in the CDR3. V was clipped by 5 bases and J by 2 bases; unmatched bases: 19. CDR1 is SGHVS, CDR2 FQNEAQ, per germline. The CDR3 loop is CASSPAYREGQGTTYEQYF. The CDR3 nucleotides read TGTGCCAGCAGCCCAGCCTATAGAGAAGGACAGGGGACAACCTACGAGCAGTACTTC.

The chain joins TRBV15 to TRBJ2-5, with 12 bases aligning to TRBD2. This CDR3 contains 18 residues. Trimming cost V 2 bases and J 5 bases; bases outside gene matches: 12. The germline V gene has CDR1 LNHNV and CDR2 YYDKDF (reference sequence). The CDR3 region has the DNA TGTGCCACCAGCAGAAGGCCCCTAGCGGGAGGGCGGGGGGAGACCCAGTACTTC. Protein: CATSRRPLAGGRGETQYF.

The chain employs TRBV9 and TRBJ1-1; 7 bases fit TRBD1. CDR3 size: 15 residues. Germline V gene sequence: CDR1 SGDLS, CDR2 YYNGEE. Germline trimming cut 4 bases from V and 7 bases from J; bases unmatched to any gene: 13. This chain's CDR3 is CASSISGTVSREAFF. For the CDR3, the DNA is TGTGCCAGCAGCATTAGTGGGACAGTCAGCCGTGAAGCTTTCTTT.

The V gene is TRBV28, the J gene TRBJ1-2; 12 bases are shared with TRBD1. V shed 5 bases and J 4 bases; nucleotides not matched to a gene: 5. In germline, CDR1 is MDHEN, CDR2 SYDVKM. There are 15 residues in the CDR3. In DNA form, the CDR3 reads TGTGCCAGCAGTACGGGGACAGGGGGCATCTATGGCTACACCTTC. Protein product: CASSTGTGGIYGYTF.